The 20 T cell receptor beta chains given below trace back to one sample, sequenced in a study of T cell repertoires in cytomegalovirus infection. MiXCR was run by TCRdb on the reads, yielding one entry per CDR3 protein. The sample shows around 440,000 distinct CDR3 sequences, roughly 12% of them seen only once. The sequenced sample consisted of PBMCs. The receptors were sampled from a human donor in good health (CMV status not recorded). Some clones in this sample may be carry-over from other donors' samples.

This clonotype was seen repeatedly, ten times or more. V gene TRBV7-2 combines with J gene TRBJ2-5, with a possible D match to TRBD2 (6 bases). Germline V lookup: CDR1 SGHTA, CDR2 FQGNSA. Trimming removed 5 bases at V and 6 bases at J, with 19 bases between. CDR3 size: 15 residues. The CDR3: CASSLRGSWGKTQYF. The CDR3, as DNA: TGTGCCAGCAGCCTCCGGGGGTCCTGGGGAAAGACCCAGTACTTC.

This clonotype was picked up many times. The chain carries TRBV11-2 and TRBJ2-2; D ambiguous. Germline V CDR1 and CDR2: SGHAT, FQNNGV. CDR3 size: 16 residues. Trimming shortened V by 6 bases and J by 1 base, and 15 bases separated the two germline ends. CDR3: CASSIRAPGNTGELFF. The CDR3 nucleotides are TGTGCCAGCAGTATACGGGCCCCCGGGAACACCGGGGAGCTGTTTTTT.

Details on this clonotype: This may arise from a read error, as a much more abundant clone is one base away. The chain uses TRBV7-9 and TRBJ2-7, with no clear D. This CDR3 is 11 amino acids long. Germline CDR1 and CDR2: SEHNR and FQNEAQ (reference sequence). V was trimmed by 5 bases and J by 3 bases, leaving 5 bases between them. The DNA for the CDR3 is TGTGCCAGCAGCCACGACTACGAGCAGTACTTC. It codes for CASSHDYEQYF.

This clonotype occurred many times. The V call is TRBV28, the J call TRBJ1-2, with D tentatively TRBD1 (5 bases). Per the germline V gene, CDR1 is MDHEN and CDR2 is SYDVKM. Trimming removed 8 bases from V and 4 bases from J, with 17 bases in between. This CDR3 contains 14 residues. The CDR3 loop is CASADGGRIYGYTF. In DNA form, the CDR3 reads TGTGCCAGCGCCGACGGGGGAAGGATCTATGGCTACACCTTC.

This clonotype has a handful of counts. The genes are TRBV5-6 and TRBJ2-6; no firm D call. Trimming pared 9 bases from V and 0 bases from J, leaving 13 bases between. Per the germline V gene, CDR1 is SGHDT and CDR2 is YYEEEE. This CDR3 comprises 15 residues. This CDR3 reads CATYSLDSGANVLTF. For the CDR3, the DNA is TGTGCCACCTACTCCTTAGACTCTGGGGCCAACGTCCTGACTTTC.

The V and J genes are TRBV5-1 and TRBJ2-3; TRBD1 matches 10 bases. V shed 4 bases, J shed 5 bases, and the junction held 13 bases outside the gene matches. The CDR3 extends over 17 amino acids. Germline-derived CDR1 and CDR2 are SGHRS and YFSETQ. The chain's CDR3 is CASSPPRHGTGVDTQYF. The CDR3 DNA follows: TGCGCCAGCAGCCCCCCAAGGCACGGGACAGGGGTAGATACGCAGTATTTT.

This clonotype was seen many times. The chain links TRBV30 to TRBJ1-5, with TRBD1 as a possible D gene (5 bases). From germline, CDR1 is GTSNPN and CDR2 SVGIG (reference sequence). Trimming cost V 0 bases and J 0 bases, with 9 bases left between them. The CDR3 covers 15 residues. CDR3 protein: CAWSVLGGSNQPQHF. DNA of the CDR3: TGTGCCTGGAGTGTACTTGGGGGTAGCAATCAGCCCCAGCATTTT.

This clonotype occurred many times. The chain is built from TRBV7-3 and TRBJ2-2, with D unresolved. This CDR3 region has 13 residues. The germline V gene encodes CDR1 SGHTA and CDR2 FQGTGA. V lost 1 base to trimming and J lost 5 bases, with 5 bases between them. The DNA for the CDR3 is TGTGCCAGCAGCTTAAAGGTTACCGGGGAGCTGTTTTTT. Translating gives CASSLKVTGELFF.

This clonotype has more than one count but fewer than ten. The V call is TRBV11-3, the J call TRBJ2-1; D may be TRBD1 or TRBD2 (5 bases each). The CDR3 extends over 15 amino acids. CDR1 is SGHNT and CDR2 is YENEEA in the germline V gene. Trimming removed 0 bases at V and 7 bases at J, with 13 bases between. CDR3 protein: CASSLEGAGENEQFF. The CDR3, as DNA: TGTGCCAGCAGCTTAGAAGGGGCGGGTGAGAATGAGCAGTTCTTC.

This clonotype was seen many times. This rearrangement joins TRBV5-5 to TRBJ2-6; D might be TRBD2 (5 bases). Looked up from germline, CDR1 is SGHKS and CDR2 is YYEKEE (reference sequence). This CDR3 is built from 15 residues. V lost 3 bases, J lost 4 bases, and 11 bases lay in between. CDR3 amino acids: CASSWSGTGANVLTF. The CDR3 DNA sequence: TGTGCCAGCAGCTGGTCGGGAACCGGGGCCAACGTCCTGACTTTC.

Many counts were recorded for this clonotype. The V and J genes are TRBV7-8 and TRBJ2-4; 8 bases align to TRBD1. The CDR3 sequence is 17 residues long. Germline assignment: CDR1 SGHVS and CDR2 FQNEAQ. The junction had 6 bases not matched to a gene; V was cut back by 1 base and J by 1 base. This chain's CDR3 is CASSLGYQGAAKNIQYF. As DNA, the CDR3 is TGTGCCAGCAGCTTAGGTTATCAGGGGGCGGCCAAAAACATTCAGTACTTC.

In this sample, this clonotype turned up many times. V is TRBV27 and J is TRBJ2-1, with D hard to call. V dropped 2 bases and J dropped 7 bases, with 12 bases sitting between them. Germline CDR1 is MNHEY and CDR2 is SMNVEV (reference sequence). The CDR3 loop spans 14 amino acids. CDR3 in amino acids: CASSLDLWVNEQFF. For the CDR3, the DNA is TGTGCCAGCAGTTTAGATCTGTGGGTAAATGAGCAGTTCTTC.

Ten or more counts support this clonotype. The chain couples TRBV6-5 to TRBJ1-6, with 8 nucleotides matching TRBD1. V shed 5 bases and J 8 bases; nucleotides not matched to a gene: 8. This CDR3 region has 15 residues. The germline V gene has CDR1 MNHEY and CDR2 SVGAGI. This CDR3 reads CASSRGGQGDSPLHF. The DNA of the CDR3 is TGTGCCAGCAGTCGGGGCGGACAGGGTGATTCACCCCTCCACTTT.

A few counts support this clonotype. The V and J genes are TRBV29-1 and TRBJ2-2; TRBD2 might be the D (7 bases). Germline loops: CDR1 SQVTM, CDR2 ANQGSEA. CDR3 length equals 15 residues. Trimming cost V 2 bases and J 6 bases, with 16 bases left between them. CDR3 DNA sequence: TGCAGCGTTGAAAGGTTCCGGGGGGCCGCCGGGGAGCTGTTTTTT. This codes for CSVERFRGAAGELFF.

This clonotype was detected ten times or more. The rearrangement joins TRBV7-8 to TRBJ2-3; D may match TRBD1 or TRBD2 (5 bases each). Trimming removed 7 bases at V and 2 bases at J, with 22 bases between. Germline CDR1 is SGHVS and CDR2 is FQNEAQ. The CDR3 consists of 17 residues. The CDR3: CASKFRVGGSTTDTQYF. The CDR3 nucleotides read TGTGCCAGCAAGTTTCGGGTTGGGGGTTCCACCACAGATACGCAGTATTTT.

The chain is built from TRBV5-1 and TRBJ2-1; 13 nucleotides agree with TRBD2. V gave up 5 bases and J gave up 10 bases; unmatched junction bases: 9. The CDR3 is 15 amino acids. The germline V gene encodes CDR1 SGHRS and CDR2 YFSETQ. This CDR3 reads CASRLYTSGGGEQFF. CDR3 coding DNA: TGCGCCAGCAGACTCTATACTAGCGGGGGGGGAGAGCAGTTCTTC. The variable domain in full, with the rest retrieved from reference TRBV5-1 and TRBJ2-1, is KAGVTQTPRYLIKTRGQQVTLSCSPISGHRSVSWYQQTPGQGLQFLFEYFSETQRNKGNFPGRFSGRQFSNSRSEMNVSTLELGDSALYLCASRLYTSGGGEQFFGPGTRLTVL.

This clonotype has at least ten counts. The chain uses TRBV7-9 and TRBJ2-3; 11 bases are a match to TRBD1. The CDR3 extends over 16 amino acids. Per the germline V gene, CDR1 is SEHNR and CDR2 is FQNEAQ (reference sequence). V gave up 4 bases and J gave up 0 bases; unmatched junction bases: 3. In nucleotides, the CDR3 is TGTGCCAGCAGCTGGGGGACAGGGGGGAGCACAGATACGCAGTATTTT. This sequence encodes CASSWGTGGSTDTQYF.

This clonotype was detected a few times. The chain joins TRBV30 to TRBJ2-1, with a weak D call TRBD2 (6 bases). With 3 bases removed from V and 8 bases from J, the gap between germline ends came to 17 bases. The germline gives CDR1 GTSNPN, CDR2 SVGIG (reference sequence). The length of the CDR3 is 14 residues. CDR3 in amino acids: CAWRSPGLNYEQFF. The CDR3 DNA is TGTGCCTGGAGGTCCCCGGGACTTAACTATGAGCAGTTCTTC.

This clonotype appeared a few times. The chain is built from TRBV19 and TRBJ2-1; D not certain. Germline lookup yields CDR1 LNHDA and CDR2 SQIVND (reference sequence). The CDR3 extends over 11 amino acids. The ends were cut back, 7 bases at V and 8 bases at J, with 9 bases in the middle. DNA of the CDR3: TGTGCCAGTATGGAAGTGGATGAGCAGTTCTTC. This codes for CASMEVDEQFF.

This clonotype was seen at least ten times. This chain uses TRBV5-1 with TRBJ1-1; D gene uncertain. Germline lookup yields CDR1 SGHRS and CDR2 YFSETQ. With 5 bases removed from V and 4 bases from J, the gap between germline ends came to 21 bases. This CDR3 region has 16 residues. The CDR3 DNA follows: TGCGCCAGCAGTACGGCGGCACGATGGCGGAGCACTGAAGCTTTCTTT. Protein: CASSTAARWRSTEAFF.